This T cell receptor beta chain came from a study of blood T cell repertoires in COVID-19. About the study: Sites across the United States, Italy and Spain contributed samples from acute and convalescent COVID-19.

Method: immunoSEQ multiplex PCR; TCRdb's copy keeps in-frame clones and lacks some. The sample includes fewer than 200,000 clones, about 90% of them seen just once. This CDR3 is 13 amino acids long. The V and J ends lost 7 bases and 9 bases respectively, with 18 bases between them. Germline V gene data show CDR1 as MNHEY and CDR2 as SVGAGI. The receptor comes from a man aged 40-55 years with active or convalescent COVID-19. This chain links TRBV6-5 with TRBJ1-2; the D gene is possibly TRBD1 (6 bases). Sequencing used peripheral blood. CDR3 loop: CASTRGAGDRYTF. For the CDR3, the DNA is TGTGCCAGCACCCGGGGGGCAGGCGACCGCTACACCTTC.